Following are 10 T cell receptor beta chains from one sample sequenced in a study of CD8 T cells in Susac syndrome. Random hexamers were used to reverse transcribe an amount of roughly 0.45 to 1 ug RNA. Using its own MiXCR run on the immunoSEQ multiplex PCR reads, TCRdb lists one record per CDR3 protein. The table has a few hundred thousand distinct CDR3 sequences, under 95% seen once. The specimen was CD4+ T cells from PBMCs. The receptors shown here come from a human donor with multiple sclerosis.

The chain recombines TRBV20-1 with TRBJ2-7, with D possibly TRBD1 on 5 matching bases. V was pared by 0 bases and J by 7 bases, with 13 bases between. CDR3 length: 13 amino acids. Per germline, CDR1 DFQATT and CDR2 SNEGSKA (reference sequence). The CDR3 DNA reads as TGCAGTGCTAGAGATCGAGGATCAGGGGAGCAGTACTTC. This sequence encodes CSARDRGSGEQYF.

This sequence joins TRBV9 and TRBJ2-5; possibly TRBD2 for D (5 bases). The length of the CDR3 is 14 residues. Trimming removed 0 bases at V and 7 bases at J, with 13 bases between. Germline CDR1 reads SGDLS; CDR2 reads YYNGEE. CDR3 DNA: TGTGCCAGCAGCGTAGCGGAGCGGTTCGGGACCCAGTACTTC. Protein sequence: CASSVAERFGTQYF.

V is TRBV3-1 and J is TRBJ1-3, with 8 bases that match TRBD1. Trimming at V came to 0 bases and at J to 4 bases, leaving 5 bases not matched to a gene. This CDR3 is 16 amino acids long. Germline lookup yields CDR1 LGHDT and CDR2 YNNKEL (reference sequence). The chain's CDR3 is CASSQDWGQVGNTIYF. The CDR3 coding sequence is TGTGCCAGCAGCCAAGATTGGGGACAGGTCGGAAACACCATATATTTT.

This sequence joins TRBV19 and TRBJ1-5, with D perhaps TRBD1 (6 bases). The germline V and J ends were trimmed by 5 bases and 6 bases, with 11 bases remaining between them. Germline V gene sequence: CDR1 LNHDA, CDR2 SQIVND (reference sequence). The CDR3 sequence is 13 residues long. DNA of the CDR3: TGTGCCAGTAGTTGGACAGTTCCTCAGCCCCAGCATTTT. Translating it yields CASSWTVPQPQHF. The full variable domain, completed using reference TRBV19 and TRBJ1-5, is DGGITQSPKYLFRKEGQNVTLSCEQNLNHDAMYWYRQDPGQGLRLIYYSQIVNDFQKGDIAEGYSVSREKKESFPLTVTSAQKNPTAFYLCASSWTVPQPQHFGDGTRLSIL.

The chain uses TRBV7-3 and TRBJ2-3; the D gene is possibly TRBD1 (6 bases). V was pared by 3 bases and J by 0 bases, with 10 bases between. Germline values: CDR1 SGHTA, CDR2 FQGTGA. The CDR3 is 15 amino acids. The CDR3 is CASSFGQLSTDTQYF. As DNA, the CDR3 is TGTGCCAGCAGCTTTGGACAGCTTAGCACAGATACGCAGTATTTT.

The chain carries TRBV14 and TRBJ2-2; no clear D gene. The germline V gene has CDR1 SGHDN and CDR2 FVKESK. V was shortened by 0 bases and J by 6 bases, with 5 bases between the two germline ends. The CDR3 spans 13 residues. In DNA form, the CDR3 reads TGTGCCAGCAGCCAAGAACTCGCCGGGGAGCTGTTTTTT. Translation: CASSQELAGELFF.

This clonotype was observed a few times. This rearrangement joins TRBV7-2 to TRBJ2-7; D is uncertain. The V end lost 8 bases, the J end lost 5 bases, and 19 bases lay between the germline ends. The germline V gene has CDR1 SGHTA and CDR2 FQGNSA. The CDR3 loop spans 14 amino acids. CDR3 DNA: TGTGCCAGCGGCCCCCAGAGGATACGGAACGAGCAGTACTTC. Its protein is CASGPQRIRNEQYF.

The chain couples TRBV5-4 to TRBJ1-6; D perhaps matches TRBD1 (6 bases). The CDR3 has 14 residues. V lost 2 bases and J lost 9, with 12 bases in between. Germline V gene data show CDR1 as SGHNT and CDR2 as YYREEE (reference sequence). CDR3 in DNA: TGTGCCAGCAGCTTAGAACAGGGCATTTCACCCCTCCACTTT. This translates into CASSLEQGISPLHF.

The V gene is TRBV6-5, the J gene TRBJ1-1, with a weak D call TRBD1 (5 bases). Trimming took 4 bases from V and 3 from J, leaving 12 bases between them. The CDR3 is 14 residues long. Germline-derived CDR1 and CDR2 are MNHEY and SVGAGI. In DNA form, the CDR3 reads TGTGCCAGCAGTTTGCAGGGTCGGGACACTGAAGCTTTCTTT. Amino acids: CASSLQGRDTEAFF.

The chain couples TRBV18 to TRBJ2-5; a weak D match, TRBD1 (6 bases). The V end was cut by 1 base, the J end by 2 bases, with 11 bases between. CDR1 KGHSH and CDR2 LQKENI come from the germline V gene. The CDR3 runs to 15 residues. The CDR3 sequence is CASSPRRGYQETQYF. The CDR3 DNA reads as TGTGCCAGCTCACCACGCAGGGGATATCAAGAGACCCAGTACTTC.